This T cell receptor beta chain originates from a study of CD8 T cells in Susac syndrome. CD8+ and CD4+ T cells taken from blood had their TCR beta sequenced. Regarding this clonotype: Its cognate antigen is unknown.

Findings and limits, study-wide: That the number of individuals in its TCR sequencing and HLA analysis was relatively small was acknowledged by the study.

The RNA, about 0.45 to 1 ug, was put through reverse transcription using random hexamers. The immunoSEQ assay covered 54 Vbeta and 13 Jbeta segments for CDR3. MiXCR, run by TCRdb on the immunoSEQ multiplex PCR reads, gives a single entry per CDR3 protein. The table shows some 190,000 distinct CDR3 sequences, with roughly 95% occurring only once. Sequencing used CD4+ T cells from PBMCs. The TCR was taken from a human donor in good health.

CDR3 in amino acids: CASSLNDRVVGELFF. The CDR3 DNA follows: TGTGCCAGCAGTTTAAATGACAGGGTAGTCGGGGAGCTGTTTTTT. The V gene is TRBV27, the J gene TRBJ2-2, with 7 bases matching TRBD1. The J segment lost 7 bases and the V segment lost 2 bases, leaving 7 bases of the junction unmatched. Germline V gives CDR1 MNHEY, CDR2 SMNVEV (reference sequence). The CDR3 has 15 residues.